These 5 T cell receptor beta chains share one sample of origin, sequenced in a study of T cell responses to AZD1222 COVID-19 vaccine. The protocol was immunoSEQ multiplex PCR, while the TCRdb copy is restricted to in-frame clones and leaves out a portion. The table includes 90,000 to 120,000 clones, approximately 88% detected once. Sequenced material: peripheral blood, taken on day 0 of AZD1222 vaccination. The receptors derive from an adult in good health.

The rearrangement joins TRBV5-1 to TRBJ1-5; D may be TRBD1 (5 bases). Germline CDR1 is SGHRS and CDR2 is YFSETQ. The CDR3 is 15 residues long. The V and J ends lost 6 bases and 5 bases respectively, with 18 bases between them. As DNA, the CDR3 is TGCGCCAGCACACCCTCACCGGGGGGGGATCAGCCCCAGCATTTT. This translates into CASTPSPGGDQPQHF.

V is TRBV3-1 (or the pseudogene TRBV3-2) and J is TRBJ2-7, with D possibly TRBD2 on 6 matching bases. Trimming removed 0 bases at V and 2 bases at J, with 29 bases between. CDR1 is LGHDT, CDR2 YNNKEL, per germline (reference sequence). This CDR3 comprises 21 residues. CDR3 amino acids: CASSQDLSSPLFPREPYEQYF. The CDR3, as DNA: TGTGCCAGCAGCCAAGATCTGAGTTCTCCCTTATTCCCTCGGGAGCCCTACGAGCAGTACTTC.

A single count supports this clone. The chain joins TRBV5-1 to TRBJ1-6; 11 nucleotides line up with TRBD1. The V gene end was trimmed by 2 bases and the J gene end by 13 bases; junction bases not matched to a gene: 5. The CDR3 is 14 residues long. CDR1 is SGHRS and CDR2 is YFSETQ in the germline V gene. CDR3 in amino acids: CASSLGQGALPLHF. The CDR3 region has the DNA TGCGCCAGCAGCTTAGGACAGGGGGCTCTTCCCCTCCACTTT.

This chain uses TRBV24-1 with TRBJ1-1; TRBD1 might be the D (6 bases). The germline CDR1 and CDR2 sequences are KGHDR and SFDVKD. Deletions cut 3 bases from V and 3 bases from J, with 10 bases between. CDR3 length: 14 residues. CDR3 sequence: CATSDTQGHTEAFF. The CDR3 DNA sequence: TGTGCCACCAGTGATACACAGGGCCACACTGAAGCTTTCTTT.

The chain is built from TRBV9 and TRBJ1-1; no reliable D call. The V and J ends lost 0 bases and 5 bases respectively, with 8 bases between them. There are 13 residues in the CDR3. Germline V gene data show CDR1 as SGDLS and CDR2 as YYNGEE. The CDR3 nucleotides are TGTGCCAGCAGCGTAGCTTACGGGACTGAAGCTTTCTTT. Its protein product is CASSVAYGTEAFF.